The present T cell receptor beta chain was sequenced within a study of radiotherapy plus CTLA-4 blockade in lung cancer. Study context: Patients showed objective responses in 18% of cases, and disease control was achieved by 30% to 35%. Study-wide points: According to reports, early shifts in blood T cell clones, alongside interferon-beta, forecast response most accurately.

CTLA-4 blockade using ipilimumab, together with focal radiation, was received by patients with chemo-refractory metastatic non-small-cell lung cancer. The data were produced by immunoSEQ multiplex PCR, yet TCRdb's version contains in-frame clones alone and is incomplete. The table lists almost 55,000 clones, 79% of them singletons, with about 2.9% in the top ten. As to this clone: The antigen remains undetermined.

The sequence derives from a human donor with non-small cell lung cancer who had a partial response to radiotherapy plus ipilimumab. Sequenced material: peripheral blood, taken from a patient treated with radiotherapy plus ipilimumab.

CDR3 nucleotides: TGTGCCAGCAGTCCGGGACAAGACCCCTATGGCTACACCTTC. Protein: CASSPGQDPYGYTF. This rearrangement joins TRBV2 to TRBJ1-2; TRBD1 might be the D (6 bases). This CDR3 spans 14 amino acids. Deletions cut 5 bases from V and 4 bases from J, with 14 bases between. CDR1 SNHLY and CDR2 FYNNEI come from the germline V gene.